The present T cell receptor (beta chain) was sequenced within a study of glioma-infiltrating T cells after dendritic cell vaccination. Across the whole study: At biweekly intervals, patients got three intradermal dendritic cell vaccine injections.

Time point reported: after dendritic cell vaccination, including at tumor progression/relapse. Amplification used 60 V beta primers and 13 J beta primers. Libraries were prepared by immunoSEQ multiplex PCR; TCRdb keeps only in-frame clonotypes and omits some of them. This sample has about 91,000 clones, with 75% to 90% found just once. With 3 bases removed from V and 0 bases from J, the gap between germline ends came to 8 bases. The length of the CDR3 is 14 residues. CDR1 and CDR2 (germline): SEHNR, FQNEAQ (reference sequence). The receptor was isolated from a human donor with glioblastoma. The source material was blood, sampled after dendritic cell vaccination. The chain has TRBV7-9 and TRBJ1-1, with D unresolved. The CDR3 here is CASSFSNMNTEAFF. The CDR3 region has the DNA TGTGCCAGCAGCTTCAGTAATATGAACACTGAAGCTTTCTTT.